This T cell receptor beta chain originates from a study of technical replicates of blood from a few donors (dated by TCRdb to 2017 to 2019). A note on this clone: The antigen it binds to is not known. Base qualities are not at hand, and no much larger clone is one base apart.

Libraries were built with the immunoSEQ multiplex PCR assay. TCRdb re-hosts the immuneACCESS table, in-frame sequences only. Its copies lack some clones; in the studies checked, an unresolved V gene accounts for under half of them, and the cause for the rest is not known. The table for this sample lists 68,000 or so clones; about 91% of them were counted only once. The ten largest clones capture 0.3% to 0.4% of the sample. CDR1 and CDR2 were assigned from the germline V gene as MDHEN and SYDVKM. The CDR3 numbers 16 residues from cysteine through phenylalanine. Just CDR3 DNA is preserved here, 48 bases in frame from base 1. The germline V end is reduced by 1 base and the J end by 3 bases; junction bases left unmatched: 7.

The sequence derives from a human donor in good health. Sequencing used T cells isolated from PBMCs. This chain joins TRBV28 to TRBJ2-3, with 7 central nucleotides matching TRBD2. The CDR3 is CASSLYGAGLTDTQYF. The DNA reads TGTGCCAGCAGTTTATACGGGGCGGGACTAACAGATACGCAGTATTTT.